A selection of T cell receptor beta chains follows, all from one sample in a study of cytomegalovirus exposure and HLA in healthy donors. Sequencing was performed with immunoSEQ multiplex PCR; in TCRdb, only in-frame clones are kept and a portion is missing. The repertoire holds about 130,000 clones, around 72% seen once, with around 4.7% in the top ten. Sequencing used PBMCs. The source of these receptors is a man aged 18 to 30 in good health and CMV-seropositive. CDR3s include the opening cysteine and the closing phenylalanine or tryptophan. The D gene is left open where the match is weak. Rows may omit the clone size; those that give it use once, few, many or a size class.

>few|TRBV7-9|TRBJ2-7|NA
TGTGCCAGCGGACTCGGGGATGAGCTACGCTACGAGCAGTACTTC
CASGLGDELRYEQYF
>NA|TRBV27|TRBJ1-5|NA
TGTGCCAGCAGTGAGGGAAAAGATAGCAATCAGCCCCAGCATTTT
CASSEGKDSNQPQHF
>once|TRBV9|TRBJ2-1|TRBD2
TGTGCCAGCAGCGCCAAGGGGGCTAGCGGGAACAATGAGCAGTTCTTC
CASSAKGASGNNEQFF
>NA|TRBV13|TRBJ1-2|NA
TGTGCCAGCAGCTTAGACAGGTATGGCTACACCTTC
CASSLDRYGYTF
>NA|TRBV4-1|TRBJ2-7|NA
TGCGCCAGCAGCCCAAGTCTGGGCACCTACGAGCAGTACTTC
CASSPSLGTYEQYF
>NA|TRBV18|TRBJ2-5|TRBD2
TGTGCCAGCTCACCGTCTGGACTAGCGTTGGGGGAGACCCAGTACTTC
CASSPSGLALGETQYF
>few|TRBV6-5|TRBJ2-2|TRBD1
TGTGCCAGCAGTTACCGACAGGGGGCCACCGGGGAGCTGTTTTTT
CASSYRQGATGELFF
>NA|TRBV28|TRBJ2-7|TRBD2
TGTGCCAGCAGCTCCACAGGATGGGGGGGATCCTACGAGCAGTACTTC
CASSSTGWGGSYEQYF
>NA|TRBV5-4|TRBJ1-2|TRBD1
TGTGCCAGCAGCGACGGACAGGGGGCGGGCGGCTACACCTTC
CASSDGQGAGGYTF
>NA|TRBV29-1|TRBJ2-2|NA
TGCAGCGTCCTGACAGGAGCCACCGGGGAGCTGTTTTTT
CSVLTGATGELFF
>NA|TRBV10-1|TRBJ2-7|TRBD2
TGCGCCAGCAGTGAGCCGGGGGGTTACGAGCAGTACTTC
CASSEPGGYEQYF
>few|TRBV6-5|TRBJ2-7|TRBD1
TGTGCCAGCAGTTACTCATGGGACAGATCCTACGAGCAGTACTTC
CASSYSWDRSYEQYF
>NA|TRBV18|TRBJ1-6|TRBD1
TGTGCCAGCTCACTATTGGACAGGGGGCGTAATTCACCCCTCCACTTT
CASSLLDRGRNSPLHF
>once|TRBV6-5|TRBJ2-7|TRBD1
TGTGCCAGCAGTTACAGACAGGGCCACGAGCAGTACTTC
CASSYRQGHEQYF
>NA|TRBV7-2|TRBJ2-1|TRBD2
TGTGCCAGCAGCTCCGGGGCGGGAGGGCCAAATGAGCAGTTCTTC
CASSSGAGGPNEQFF
>few|TRBV29-1|TRBJ2-1|NA
TGCAGCGTTGAATTGGACTGGGACAATGAGCAGTTCTTC
CSVELDWDNEQFF
>NA|TRBV23-1|TRBJ2-7|NA
TGCGCCAGCAGACGCCTCGCGTACTACGAGCAGTACTTC
CASRRLAYYEQYF
>NA|TRBV19|TRBJ2-7|NA
TGTGCCAGTAGTATTCCGGGACAAGACTCCTACGAGCAGTACTTC
CASSIPGQDSYEQYF
>NA|TRBV2|TRBJ2-3|TRBD2
TGTGCCAGCAGCCGACTAGCGGGGGGCACAGATACGCAGTATTTT
CASSRLAGGTDTQYF
>NA|TRBV5-1|TRBJ2-1|TRBD2
TGCGCCAGCAGCTTAGGGACTAGCGGGGGAAGCTCCTACAATGAGCAGTTCTTC
CASSLGTSGGSSYNEQFF
>NA|TRBV6-5|TRBJ2-1|NA
TGTGCCAGCAGCCGGGCGGGTTGGCCAAACAATGAGCAGTTCTTC
CASSRAGWPNNEQFF
>NA|TRBV27|TRBJ1-2|TRBD1
TGTGCCAGCGGAAACCGGACAGGGGGAGTCTATGGCTACACCTTC
CASGNRTGGVYGYTF
>NA|TRBV6-1|TRBJ2-7|NA
TGTGCCAGCAGCGATTTACCAGAGGTCTACGAGCAGTACTTC
CASSDLPEVYEQYF
>NA|TRBV15|TRBJ2-7|TRBD1
TGTGCCACCAGCAGAGACCGGCAGGGGGCTGGGGAGCAGTACTTC
CATSRDRQGAGEQYF
>once|TRBV25-1|TRBJ1-2|TRBD1
TGTGCCAGCAGTGCAACCGGGACAGGGCTACCCAATACGGGTGGCTACACCTTC
CASSATGTGLPNTGGYTF
>NA|TRBV6-6|TRBJ1-4|NA
TGTGCCAGCAGTTTTACCGCTCGGGGAGGCGGCGAAAAACTGTTTTTT
CASSFTARGGGEKLFF
>once|TRBV2|TRBJ2-3|NA
TGTGCCAGCAGAACCAGGGGCAATACAGATACGCAGTATTTT
CASRTRGNTDTQYF
>NA|TRBV6-1|TRBJ1-5|TRBD1
TGTGCCAGCAGCCTAGGACAGGGCGGCAATCAGCCCCAGCATTTT
CASSLGQGGNQPQHF